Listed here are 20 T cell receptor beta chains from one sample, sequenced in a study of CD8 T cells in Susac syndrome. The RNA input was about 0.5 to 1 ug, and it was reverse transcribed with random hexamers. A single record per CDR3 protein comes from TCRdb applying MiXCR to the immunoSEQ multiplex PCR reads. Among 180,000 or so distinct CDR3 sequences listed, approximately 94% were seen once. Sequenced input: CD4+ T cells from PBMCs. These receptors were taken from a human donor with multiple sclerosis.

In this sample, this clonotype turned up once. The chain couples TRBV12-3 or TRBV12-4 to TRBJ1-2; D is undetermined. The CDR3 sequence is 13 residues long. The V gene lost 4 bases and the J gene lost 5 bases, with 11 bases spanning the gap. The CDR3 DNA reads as TGTGCCAGCAGTTCGGCAGAAGTGTATGGCTACACCTTC. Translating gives CASSSAEVYGYTF.

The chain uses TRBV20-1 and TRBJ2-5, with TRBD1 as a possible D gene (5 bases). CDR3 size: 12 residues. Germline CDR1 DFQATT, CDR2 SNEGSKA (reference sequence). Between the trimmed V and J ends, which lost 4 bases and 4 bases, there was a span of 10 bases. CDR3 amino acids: CSAKGAVETQYF. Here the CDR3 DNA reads TGCAGTGCTAAAGGGGCCGTAGAGACCCAGTACTTC.

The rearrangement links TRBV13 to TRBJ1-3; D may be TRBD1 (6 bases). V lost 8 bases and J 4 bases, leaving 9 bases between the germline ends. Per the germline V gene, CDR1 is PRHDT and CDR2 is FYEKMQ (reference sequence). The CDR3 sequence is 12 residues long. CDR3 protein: CASEDRGNTIYF. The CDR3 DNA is TGTGCCAGCGAGGACAGAGGAAACACCATATATTTT.

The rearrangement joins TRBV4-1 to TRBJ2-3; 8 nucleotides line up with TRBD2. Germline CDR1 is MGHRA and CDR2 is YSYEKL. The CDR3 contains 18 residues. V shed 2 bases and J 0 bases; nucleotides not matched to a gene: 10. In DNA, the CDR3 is TGCGCCAGCAGCCAATTGGTAGCGGGGACCCCTAGCACAGATACGCAGTATTTT. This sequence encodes CASSQLVAGTPSTDTQYF.

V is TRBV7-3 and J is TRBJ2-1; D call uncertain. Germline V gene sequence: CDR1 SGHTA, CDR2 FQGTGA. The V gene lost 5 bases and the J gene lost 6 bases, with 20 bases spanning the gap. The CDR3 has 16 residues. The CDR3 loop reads CASSPSAPHGLNEQFF. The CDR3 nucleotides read TGTGCCAGCAGCCCCTCGGCTCCGCACGGGCTCAATGAGCAGTTCTTC.

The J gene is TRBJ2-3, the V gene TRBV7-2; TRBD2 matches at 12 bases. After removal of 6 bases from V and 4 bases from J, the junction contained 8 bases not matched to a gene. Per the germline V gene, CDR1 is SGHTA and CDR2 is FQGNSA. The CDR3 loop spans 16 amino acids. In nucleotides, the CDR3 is TGTGCCAGCAGTGCGACTAGCGGGGGAGGTTCAGATACGCAGTATTTT. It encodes CASSATSGGGSDTQYF. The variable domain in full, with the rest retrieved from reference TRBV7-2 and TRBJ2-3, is GAGVSQSPSNKVTEKGKDVELRCDPISGHTALYWYRQSLGQGLEFLIYFQGNSAPDKSGLPSDRFSAERTGGSVSTLTIQRTQQEDSAVYLCASSATSGGGSDTQYFGPGTRLTVL.

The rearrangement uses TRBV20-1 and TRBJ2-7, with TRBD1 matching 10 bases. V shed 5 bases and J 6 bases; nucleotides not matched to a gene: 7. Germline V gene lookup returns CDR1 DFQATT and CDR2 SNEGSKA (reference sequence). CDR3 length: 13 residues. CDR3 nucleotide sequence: TGCAGTGCTTCCGGACAGGGGGACGGCGAGCAGTACTTC. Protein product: CSASGQGDGEQYF.

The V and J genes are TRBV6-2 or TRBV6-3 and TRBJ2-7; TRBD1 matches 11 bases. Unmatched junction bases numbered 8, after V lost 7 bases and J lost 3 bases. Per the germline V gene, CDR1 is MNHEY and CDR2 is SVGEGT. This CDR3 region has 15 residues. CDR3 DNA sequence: TGTGCCAGCATAGGGGACAGGGGGTTTTTCTACGAGCAGTACTTC. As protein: CASIGDRGFFYEQYF.

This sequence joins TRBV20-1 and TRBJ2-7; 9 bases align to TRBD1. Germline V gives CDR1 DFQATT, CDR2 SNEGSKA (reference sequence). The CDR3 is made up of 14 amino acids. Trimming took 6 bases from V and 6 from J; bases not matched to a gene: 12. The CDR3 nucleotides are TGCAGTGCGGCCAGAACAGGGGGCTCTATCGAGCAGTACTTC. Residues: CSAARTGGSIEQYF.

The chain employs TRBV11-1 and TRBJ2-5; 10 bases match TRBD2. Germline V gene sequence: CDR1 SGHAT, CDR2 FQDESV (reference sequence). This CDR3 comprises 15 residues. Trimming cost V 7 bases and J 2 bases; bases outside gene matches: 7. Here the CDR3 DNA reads TGTGCCAGCAAGACTCTAGCGGGGGCGCAAGAGACCCAGTACTTC. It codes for CASKTLAGAQETQYF.

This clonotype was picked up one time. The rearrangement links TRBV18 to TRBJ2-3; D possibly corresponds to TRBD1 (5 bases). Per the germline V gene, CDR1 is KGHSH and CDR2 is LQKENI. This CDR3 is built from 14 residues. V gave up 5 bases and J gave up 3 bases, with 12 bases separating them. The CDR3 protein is CASSSQTDTDTQYF. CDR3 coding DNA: TGTGCCAGCTCATCCCAGACAGATACAGATACGCAGTATTTT.

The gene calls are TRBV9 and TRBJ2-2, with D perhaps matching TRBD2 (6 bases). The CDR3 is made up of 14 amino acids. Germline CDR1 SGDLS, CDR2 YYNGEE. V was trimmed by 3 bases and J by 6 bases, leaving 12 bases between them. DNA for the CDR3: TGTGCCAGCAGCGCGGGACTTGACTCCGGGGAGCTGTTTTTT. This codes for CASSAGLDSGELFF.

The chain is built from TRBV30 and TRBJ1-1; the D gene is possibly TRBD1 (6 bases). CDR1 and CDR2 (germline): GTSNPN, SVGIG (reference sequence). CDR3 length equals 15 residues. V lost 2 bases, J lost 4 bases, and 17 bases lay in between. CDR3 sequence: CAWSRGPSRSTEAFF. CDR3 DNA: TGTGCCTGGAGTCGGGGGCCTTCAAGGTCCACTGAAGCTTTCTTT.

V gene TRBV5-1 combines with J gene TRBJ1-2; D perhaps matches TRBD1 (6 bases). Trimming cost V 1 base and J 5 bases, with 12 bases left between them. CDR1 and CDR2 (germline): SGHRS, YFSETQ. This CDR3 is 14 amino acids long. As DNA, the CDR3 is TGCGCCAGCAGCTTGAACAGGGTGGAGTATGGCTACACCTTC. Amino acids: CASSLNRVEYGYTF.

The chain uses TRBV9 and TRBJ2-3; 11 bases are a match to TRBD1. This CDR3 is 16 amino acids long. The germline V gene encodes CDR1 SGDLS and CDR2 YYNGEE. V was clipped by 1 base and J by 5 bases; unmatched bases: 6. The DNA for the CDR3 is TGTGCCAGCAGCGTATCCGGGACAGGGGGTCAAGATACGCAGTATTTT. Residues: CASSVSGTGGQDTQYF. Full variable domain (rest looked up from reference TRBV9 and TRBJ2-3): DSGVTQTPKHLITATGQRVTLRCSPRSGDLSVYWYQQSLDQGLQFLIQYYNGEERAKGNILERFSAQQFPDLHSELNLSSLELGDSALYFCASSVSGTGGQDTQYFGPGTRLTVL.

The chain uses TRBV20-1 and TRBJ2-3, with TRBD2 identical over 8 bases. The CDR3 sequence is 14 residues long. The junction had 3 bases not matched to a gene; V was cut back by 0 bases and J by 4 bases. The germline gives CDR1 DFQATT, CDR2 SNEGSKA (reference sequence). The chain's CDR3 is CSARDPGGADTQYF. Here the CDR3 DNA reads TGCAGTGCTAGAGATCCGGGGGGGGCAGATACGCAGTATTTT.

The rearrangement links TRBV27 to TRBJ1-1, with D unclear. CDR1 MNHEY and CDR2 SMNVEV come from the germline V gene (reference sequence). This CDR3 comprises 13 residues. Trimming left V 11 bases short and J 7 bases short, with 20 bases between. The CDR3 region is CACRGSKTHEAFF. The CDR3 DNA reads TGTGCCTGTCGGGGATCAAAAACACATGAAGCTTTCTTT.

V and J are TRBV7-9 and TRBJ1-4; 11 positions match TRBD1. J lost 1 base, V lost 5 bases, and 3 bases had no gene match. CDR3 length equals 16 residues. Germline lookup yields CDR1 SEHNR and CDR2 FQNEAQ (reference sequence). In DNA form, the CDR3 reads TGTGCCAGCAGCGAGGGACAGGGGGGAACTAATGAAAAACTGTTTTTT. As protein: CASSEGQGGTNEKLFF.

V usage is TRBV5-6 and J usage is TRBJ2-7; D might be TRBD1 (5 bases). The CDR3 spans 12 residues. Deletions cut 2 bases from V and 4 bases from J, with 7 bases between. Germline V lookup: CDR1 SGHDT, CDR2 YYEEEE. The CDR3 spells CASSFRVYEQYF. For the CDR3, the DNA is TGTGCCAGCAGCTTCAGGGTTTACGAGCAGTACTTC.

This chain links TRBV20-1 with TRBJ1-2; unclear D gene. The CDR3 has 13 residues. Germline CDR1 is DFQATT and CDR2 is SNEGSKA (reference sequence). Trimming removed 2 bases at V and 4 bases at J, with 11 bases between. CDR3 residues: CSARSPSRYGYTF. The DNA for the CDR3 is TGCAGTGCTAGATCACCCAGTCGCTATGGCTACACCTTC.